This TCR beta chain was documented in a study of T-cell reconstitution after alpha-beta-depleted transplantation in children (dated by TCRdb to the mid-2010s). Some background on the complete study: Using TCR repertoire profiling, the study followed T-cell immune reconstitution in a quantitative way in children after TCRalphabeta/CD19-depleted allogeneic hematopoietic cell transplantation. Study-level results and caveats: The apparently early recovery of alphabetaT-cell counts about two months after transplant reportedly depended on only several hundred rapidly expanded clones that came from non-depleted graft cells. The high TCRbeta diversity at day 60 in some patients was ascribed to recipient T cells and intrathymic progenitors that had survived conditioning. Over subsequent months, a decline in hyperexpanded clone frequencies was noted, and after one year, T-cell counts and TCRbeta diversity were mostly ascribed to newly produced T cells.

The method behind the library was PCR. This sample was sequenced with an Illumina HiSeq 2500. Molecular barcoding was employed in the preparation of TCR libraries, with unique molecular identifiers being used to normalize TCRbeta repertoire quantification. Using fastp at Q25 and MiXCR, TCRdb reprocessed the public reads and kept productive beta chains. Each entry is one CDR3 protein sequence, shown with its most common DNA and genes. This sample comprises approximately 240,000 distinct CDR3 sequences, roughly a tenth of them detected only once. The ten largest clones represent about 28% of the sample. This clonotype was counted many times. No antigen is known for it. It has no much larger one-base neighbor in the sample; base qualities were not kept. Trimming costs V 6 bases and J 0 bases, and their ends lie 12 bases apart. From the cysteine up to the phenylalanine, the CDR3 has a length of 15 residues. Kept here is only the CDR3 DNA, which spans 45 bases and is read in frame from base 1. The germline V gene (reference sequence) provides CDR1 DFQATT and CDR2 SNEGSKA.

The meaning of the sample's treatment or condition label: allogeneic hematopoietic cell transplantation with graft depleted of TCRalphabeta T cells and CD19 B cells. TCRalphabeta/CD19-depleted allogeneic hematopoietic cell grafts were given to the transplant recipients, all of whom were children. This clonotype was obtained from a child younger than two with acute myeloid leukemia, due to receive a stem cell transplant. The sequencing here drew on PBMCs, taken before TCRalphabeta/CD19-depleted stem cell transplant. The chain couples TRBV20-1 to TRBJ2-6; no D segment can be confidently identified. The DNA reads TGCAGTGCCGTAAGGCCGAACTCTGGGGCCAACGTCCTGACTTTC. The translation is CSAVRPNSGANVLTF.